The entry below describes one T cell receptor beta chain. Its antigen is not known. The sample comes from a study of cytomegalovirus exposure and HLA in healthy donors. The PCR used 60 Vbeta and 13 Jbeta primers. Profiling relied on immunoSEQ multiplex PCR, and the TCRdb table lists in-frame clones only, not all of them. The table records under 70,000 clones, 65% to 70% of them present only once. Findings of the study overall: Productive status was seen about 87% or about 30% of the time for most TCR beta V segments in an earlier analysis.

Sequencing was carried out using PBMCs. The sequence was collected from a woman between 25 and 40 years old in good health and CMV-seronegative.

This CDR3 reads CASSVGLAGSDTQYF. CDR3 in DNA: TGTGCCAGCAGCGTAGGCCTAGCGGGGTCAGATACGCAGTATTTT. The chain employs TRBV9 and TRBJ2-3; TRBD2 matches at 9 bases. In germline, CDR1 is SGDLS, CDR2 YYNGEE. Trimming cost V 0 bases and J 4 bases; bases outside gene matches: 3. The CDR3 runs to 15 residues. Supplemented by reference TRBV9 and TRBJ2-3, the full variable domain reads DSGVTQTPKHLITATGQRVTLRCSPRSGDLSVYWYQQSLDQGLQFLIQYYNGEERAKGNILERFSAQQFPDLHSELNLSSLELGDSALYFCASSVGLAGSDTQYFGPGTRLTVL.